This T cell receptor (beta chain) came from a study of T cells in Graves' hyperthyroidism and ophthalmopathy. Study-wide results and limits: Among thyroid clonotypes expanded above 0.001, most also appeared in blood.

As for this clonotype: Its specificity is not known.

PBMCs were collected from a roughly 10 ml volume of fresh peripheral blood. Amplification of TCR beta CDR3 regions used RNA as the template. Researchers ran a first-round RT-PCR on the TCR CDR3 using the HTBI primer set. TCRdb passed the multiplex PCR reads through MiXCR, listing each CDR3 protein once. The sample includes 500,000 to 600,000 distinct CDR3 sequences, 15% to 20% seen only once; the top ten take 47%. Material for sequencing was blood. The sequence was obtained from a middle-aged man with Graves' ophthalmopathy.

In nucleotides, the CDR3 is TGCAGTGCTATCGACAGGGACTCCTACGAGCAGTACTTC. The encoded protein is CSAIDRDSYEQYF. This sequence joins TRBV20-1 and TRBJ2-7; 7 bases line up with TRBD1. V shed 4 bases, J shed 0 bases, and the junction held 3 bases outside the gene matches. This CDR3 is built from 13 residues. CDR1 and CDR2 (germline): DFQATT, SNEGSKA (reference sequence).